One sample yielded the 27 T cell receptor beta chains listed below, sequenced in a study of shared clonotypes between healthy human individuals. Repertoires were generated with immunoSEQ multiplex PCR, while TCRdb's copy carries only in-frame clones and drops some. The sample has roughly 2,500,000 clones, roughly 93% seen once. Source material: naive CD4+ T cells from PBMCs. Subset: CD45RA+ positively selected. The source is a man aged 18 to 29 in good health. Some clones in this sample may be carry-over from other donors' samples.

The chain has TRBV19 and TRBJ2-7; 7 bases agree with TRBD1. The ends lost 5 bases at V and 3 bases at J; junction bases unmatched: 10. This CDR3 region has 15 residues. In germline, CDR1 is LNHDA, CDR2 SQIVND (reference sequence). As DNA, the CDR3 is TGTGCCAGTAGTTCCCTCGGACAGGCCTACTACGAGCAGTACTTC. It is translated as CASSSLGQAYYEQYF.

This chain connects TRBV27 to TRBJ2-3, with 9 bases fitting TRBD2. With V trimmed by 4 bases and J by 2 bases, 10 bases remained unmatched. The CDR3 totals 17 residues. Germline V CDR1 and CDR2: MNHEY, SMNVEV (reference sequence). Here the CDR3 DNA reads TGTGCCAGCAGTTCCGCAAAGACTAGCGGTAACACAGATACGCAGTATTTT. It encodes CASSSAKTSGNTDTQYF.

The rearrangement uses TRBV27 and TRBJ2-1; 12 bases line up with TRBD2. This CDR3 is built from 16 residues. The germline V gene has CDR1 MNHEY and CDR2 SMNVEV (reference sequence). The V gene end was trimmed by 2 bases and the J gene end by 4 bases; junction bases not matched to a gene: 3. CDR3 DNA: TGTGCCAGCAGTTTAAGCGGACTAGCGGGGTACAATGAGCAGTTCTTC. Its translation: CASSLSGLAGYNEQFF.

The chain links TRBV5-1 to TRBJ2-5, with 7 nucleotides matching TRBD1. There are 15 residues in the CDR3. The ends lost 3 bases at V and 1 base at J; junction bases unmatched: 6. CDR1 SGHRS and CDR2 YFSETQ come from the germline V gene. The chain's CDR3 is CASSSTGTVQETQYF. The CDR3 DNA follows: TGCGCCAGCAGCTCCACCGGGACAGTCCAAGAGACCCAGTACTTC.

The rearrangement links TRBV6-1 to TRBJ2-1; D perhaps matches TRBD2 (5 bases). The V gene lost 10 bases and the J gene lost 0 bases, with 16 bases spanning the gap. CDR3 length equals 15 residues. Germline V CDR1 and CDR2: MNHNS, SASEGT. The CDR3 DNA follows: TGTGCCATTCAGTCGGGGATTAGCTCCTACAATGAGCAGTTCTTC. It translates to CAIQSGISSYNEQFF.

The J gene is TRBJ1-5, the V gene TRBV27, with 10 bases fitting TRBD1. Germline lookup yields CDR1 MNHEY and CDR2 SMNVEV (reference sequence). The CDR3 is 14 amino acids. V was clipped by 6 bases and J by 8 bases; unmatched bases: 7. CDR3 coding DNA: TGTGCCAGCAGCCTCCGGGACAGGGGCGAGCCCCAGCATTTT. This translates into CASSLRDRGEPQHF.

The sample holds one count of this clone. Other DNA sequences in the same sample also yield this CDR3. The chain joins TRBV7-2 to TRBJ1-5; a possible D gene is TRBD1 (5 bases). CDR1 is SGHTA, CDR2 FQGNSA, per germline. Trimming shortened V by 0 bases and J by 7 bases, and 10 bases separated the two germline ends. The CDR3 runs to 14 residues. The CDR3 bases are TGTGCCAGCAGCTTAGCAGGGGCGGGACAGCCCCAGCATTTT. Translated, it gives CASSLAGAGQPQHF.

As regards this clone: Additional DNA sequences in this sample encode the identical CDR3. The rearrangement uses TRBV30 and TRBJ2-5, with D maybe TRBD2 (7 bases). Germline loops: CDR1 GTSNPN, CDR2 SVGIG (reference sequence). The CDR3 loop spans 13 amino acids. The ends were cut back, 0 bases at V and 4 bases at J, with 9 bases in the middle. As DNA, the CDR3 is TGTGCCTGGAGTGTACGGGGGGCAGAGACCCAGTACTTC. This encodes CAWSVRGAETQYF.

For this clone: Other DNA sequences in this specimen translate into the identical CDR3. The chain recombines TRBV28 with TRBJ1-2; D ambiguous. CDR3 size: 12 residues. V was cut by 5 bases and J by 0 bases, with 4 bases left in between. CDR1 and CDR2 from the germline V gene are MDHEN and SYDVKM. This CDR3 is CASSVANYGYTF. For the CDR3, the DNA is TGTGCCAGCAGTGTAGCTAACTATGGCTACACCTTC.

The sample holds one count of this clone. The chain has TRBV14 and TRBJ1-4, with 7 bases fitting TRBD1. The CDR3 is made up of 14 amino acids. CDR1 and CDR2 (germline): SGHDN, FVKESK. The ends lost 4 bases at V and 8 bases at J; junction bases unmatched: 7. The CDR3 bases are TGTGCCAGCAGCCGAGGACAGGTTTGGGAAAAACTGTTTTTT. Translated: CASSRGQVWEKLFF.

This clone was detected a few times. The chain combines TRBV19 with TRBJ1-1; no clear D gene. The CDR3 loop spans 11 amino acids. CDR1 and CDR2 from the germline V gene are LNHDA and SQIVND (reference sequence). Trimming removed 6 bases at V and 1 base at J, with 3 bases between. The CDR3 coding sequence is TGTGCCAGTAGGGAGAACACTGAAGCTTTCTTT. This encodes CASRENTEAFF.

The V call is TRBV7-2, the J call TRBJ2-1; D possibly corresponds to TRBD2 (5 bases). Germline V lookup: CDR1 SGHTA, CDR2 FQGNSA. The V and J ends lost 0 bases and 8 bases respectively, with 14 bases between them. CDR3 length: 15 amino acids. The CDR3 loop is CASSLARGPTHEQFF. The CDR3 DNA sequence: TGTGCCAGCAGCTTAGCTCGGGGTCCTACACATGAGCAGTTCTTC.

The sample holds one count of this clone. V usage is TRBV28 and J usage is TRBJ2-1; 7 bases match TRBD1. Germline V gives CDR1 MDHEN, CDR2 SYDVKM. Germline trimming cut 5 bases from V and 4 bases from J; bases unmatched to any gene: 8. This CDR3 has 15 residues. The CDR3 region is CASSQQGTRYNEQFF. Here the CDR3 DNA reads TGTGCCAGCAGTCAACAGGGGACGAGGTACAATGAGCAGTTCTTC.

The chain links TRBV9 to TRBJ2-3, with D unclear. CDR3 size: 15 residues. Germline V gives CDR1 SGDLS, CDR2 YYNGEE. With 1 base removed from V and 2 bases from J, the gap between germline ends came to 11 bases. In nucleotides, the CDR3 is TGTGCCAGCAGCGTACGTGGAGTTTCCACAGATACGCAGTATTTT. It is translated as CASSVRGVSTDTQYF.

V gene TRBV28 combines with J gene TRBJ2-7; perhaps TRBD2 as D (6 bases). This CDR3 region has 13 residues. Trimming left V 8 bases short and J 9 bases short, with 20 bases between. Germline CDR1 is MDHEN and CDR2 is SYDVKM. CDR3 nucleotides: TGTGCCAGCGGACTTCTCGGGCGGGATGGGCAGTACTTC. Translating it yields CASGLLGRDGQYF. Full variable domain (remainder filled in from reference TRBV28 and TRBJ2-7): DVKVTQSSRYLVKRTGEKVFLECVQDMDHENMFWYRQDPGLGLRLIYFSYDVKMKEKGDIPEGYSVSREKKERFSLILESASTNQTSMYLCASGLLGRDGQYFGPGTRLTVT.

The chain recombines TRBV7-9 with TRBJ2-3; 8 nucleotides match TRBD1. The CDR3 sequence is 14 residues long. CDR1 and CDR2 from the germline V gene are SEHNR and FQNEAQ (reference sequence). The junction had 14 bases not matched to a gene; V was cut back by 11 bases and J by 7 bases. The CDR3 DNA reads as TGTGCCGGAAGAGGCGGGACAGGTTACAATACGCAGTATTTT. Residues: CAGRGGTGYNTQYF.

J is TRBJ2-7 and V is TRBV6-6; the D gene could be TRBD1 or TRBD2 (5 bases each). Germline-derived CDR1 and CDR2 are MNHNY and SVGAGI (reference sequence). Trimming took off 6 bases at V and 0 bases at J, with 12 bases between the two ends. This CDR3 is built from 14 residues. CDR3 DNA: TGTGCCAGCAGACGGGGACGGGACTCCTACGAGCAGTACTTC. It codes for CASRRGRDSYEQYF.

This clone was detected only once. The junction departs from the called germline gene at one end, perhaps through a read error. Other DNA sequences in the sample encode the same CDR3. The CDR3 loop reads CSVEVFYGYTF. In DNA form, the CDR3 reads TGCAGCGTTGAAGTTTTCTATGGTTACACCTTC. This rearrangement joins TRBV29-1 to TRBJ1-2, with D unclear. The CDR3 has 11 amino acids. CDR1 is SQVTM, CDR2 ANQGSEA, per germline.

V usage is TRBV5-1 and J usage is TRBJ1-4; 7 positions agree with TRBD1. CDR3 size: 16 residues. Trimming cost V 0 bases and J 5 bases; bases outside gene matches: 7. The germline V gene has CDR1 SGHRS and CDR2 YFSETQ. CDR3 residues: CASSLEGRGRNEKLFF. The CDR3 DNA follows: TGCGCCAGCAGCTTGGAAGGGAGGGGGCGCAATGAAAAACTGTTTTTT.

This chain joins TRBV27 and TRBJ1-1; D uncertain. CDR1 is MNHEY, CDR2 SMNVEV, per germline (reference sequence). V lost 4 bases to trimming and J lost 1 base, with 13 bases between them. The CDR3 extends over 15 amino acids. The CDR3: CASSSLGVPNTEAFF. CDR3 sequence (DNA): TGTGCCAGCAGTTCCCTTGGGGTACCGAACACTGAAGCTTTCTTT.

The chain couples TRBV19 to TRBJ1-1; D might be TRBD1 (5 bases). CDR1 and CDR2 (germline): LNHDA, SQIVND (reference sequence). Trimming removed 7 bases from V and 4 bases from J, with 16 bases in between. The CDR3 extends over 14 amino acids. Written as DNA, the CDR3 is TGTGCCAGTAACCCGGGGCTCTGGACCACTGAAGCTTTCTTT. Residues: CASNPGLWTTEAFF.

This clone was counted between two and nine times. V and J are TRBV7-9 and TRBJ1-1; D gene ambiguous. V gave up 5 bases and J gave up 1 base, with 8 bases separating them. The CDR3 covers 13 residues. Germline CDR1 and CDR2: SEHNR and FQNEAQ (reference sequence). The DNA for the CDR3 is TGTGCCAGCAGCCCCAGGACGAACACTGAAGCTTTCTTT. It encodes CASSPRTNTEAFF.

CDR3 coding DNA: TGTGCCAGCAGCTCCGGACTAGCGGGATTCAATTGGGGCTACAATGAGCAGTTCTTC. Translated, it gives CASSSGLAGFNWGYNEQFF. The chain carries TRBV28 and TRBJ2-1; TRBD2 matches at 12 bases. Germline trimming cut 6 bases from V and 3 bases from J; bases unmatched to any gene: 15. CDR3 length: 19 amino acids. Germline assignment: CDR1 MDHEN and CDR2 SYDVKM.

This chain joins TRBV2 and TRBJ1-6, with TRBD1 as a possible D gene (5 bases). There are 14 residues in the CDR3. Trimming left V 8 bases short and J 13 bases short, with 21 bases between. The germline V gene encodes CDR1 SNHLY and CDR2 FYNNEI. The CDR3 nucleotides are TGTGCCAGCCACAGAGGGGAATCTGGGGGTCCCCTCCACTTT. It codes for CASHRGESGGPLHF. Full variable domain (missing parts from reference TRBV2 and TRBJ1-6): EPEVTQTPSHQVTQMGQEVILRCVPISNHLYFYWYRQILGQKVEFLVSFYNNEISEKSEIFDDQFSVERPDGSNFTLKIRSTKLEDSAMYFCASHRGESGGPLHFGNGTRLTVT.

This clone appeared a single time. CDR3 sequence: CANTGLAGGHEQYF. The CDR3 DNA sequence: TGTGCCAATACGGGACTAGCGGGAGGCCACGAGCAGTACTTC. This chain connects TRBV2 to TRBJ2-7; 15 nucleotides align to TRBD2. Germline assignment: CDR1 SNHLY and CDR2 FYNNEI. The CDR3 loop spans 14 amino acids. V lost 10 bases to trimming and J lost 5 bases; unmatched junction nucleotides: 6.

The CDR3 coding sequence is TGTGCCAGCAGTTTACTTTTATCCCTAGCAGGCGGGGGCAATGAGCAGTTCTTC. It encodes CASSLLLSLAGGGNEQFF. The chain couples TRBV27 to TRBJ2-1; 7 nucleotides match TRBD2. With 2 bases clipped from V and 6 bases from J, the junction kept 16 bases outside the gene matches. CDR3 length: 18 amino acids. CDR1 MNHEY and CDR2 SMNVEV come from the germline V gene (reference sequence).

The V call is TRBV9, the J call TRBJ2-3; no definite D call. Germline values: CDR1 SGDLS, CDR2 YYNGEE. The CDR3 has 15 residues. V was trimmed by 0 bases and J by 6 bases, leaving 14 bases between them. The CDR3 sequence: CASSVGGEPRDTQYF. The CDR3 DNA sequence: TGTGCCAGCAGCGTAGGCGGTGAGCCCCGGGATACGCAGTATTTT. Looking up the rest from reference TRBV9 and TRBJ2-3 gives the full variable domain: DSGVTQTPKHLITATGQRVTLRCSPRSGDLSVYWYQQSLDQGLQFLIQYYNGEERAKGNILERFSAQQFPDLHSELNLSSLELGDSALYFCASSVGGEPRDTQYFGPGTRLTVL.